The clone carrying this TCR beta chain was recorded at least ten times. Amplified TCR beta CDR3 regions derived from RNA transcripts. First-round RT-PCR of the TCR CDR3 relied on the HTBI primer set. One entry per CDR3 protein, called by TCRdb with MiXCR from the multiplex PCR reads. The table records approximately 700,000 distinct CDR3 sequences, around 15% of them present only once. Across 18 months, stable Graves' hyperthyroidism was marked by no progression to ophthalmopathy. A patient was excluded if there was uncontrolled infection, other autoimmune disease, pregnancy or lactation. Trimming removed 7 bases from V and 1 base from J, with 14 bases in between. Looked up from germline, CDR1 is MNHNS and CDR2 is SASEGT. CDR3 length: 15 amino acids. This record belongs to a study of T cells in Graves' hyperthyroidism and ophthalmopathy. Overall study: It was at initial diagnosis, before any treatment, that peripheral blood was collected.

This rearrangement joins TRBV6-1 to TRBJ2-1; D may match TRBD1 or TRBD2 (6 bases each). The source material was blood. This clonotype was obtained from a man younger than 30 with Graves' hyperthyroidism. The CDR3 reads CASIEGGFSYNEQFF. The CDR3 nucleotides read TGTGCCAGCATCGAGGGGGGATTTTCCTACAATGAGCAGTTCTTC.